One sample yielded the 32 T cell receptor beta chains listed below, sequenced in a study of breast tumors, draining lymph nodes, adjacent tissues. Samples came from axillary lymph nodes draining the breast cancer. TCRdb independently ran MiXCR on the multiplex PCR reads; one entry per CDR3 protein. Here the sample spans under 150,000 distinct CDR3 sequences, 15% to 20% being singletons. Input material: axillary lymph node tissue. These receptor sequences come from a female donor with breast cancer. Some clones in this sample may be carry-over from other donors' samples.

This clonotype was seen at least ten times. The chain joins TRBV4-1 to TRBJ1-6, with D unresolved. V lost 1 base, J lost 7 bases, and 11 bases lay in between. This CDR3 has 15 amino acids. The germline gives CDR1 MGHRA, CDR2 YSYEKL. The CDR3 nucleotides are TGCGCCAGCAGCCAAGGACATGGACCCAATTCACCCCTCCACTTT. Amino acid sequence: CASSQGHGPNSPLHF.

In regard to this clonotype: A much bigger clone sits one base away, suggesting this may be a read error. The chain employs TRBV10-3 and TRBJ2-5; unclear D gene. The CDR3 sequence is 13 residues long. Germline CDR1 reads ENHRY; CDR2 reads SYGVKD. The germline V and J ends were trimmed by 0 bases and 2 bases, with 4 bases remaining between them. For the CDR3, the DNA is TGTGCCATCAGTGAGTCACCACAAGAGACCCAGTACTTC. Protein product: CAISESPQETQYF.

On this clonotype: This may arise from a read error, as a much more abundant clone is one base away. The chain employs TRBV5-5 and TRBJ2-3; 8 bases map to TRBD1. This CDR3 contains 16 residues. Per germline, CDR1 SGHKS and CDR2 YYEKEE (reference sequence). The CDR3 coding sequence is TGTGCCAGCAACTTGGCGCCGGGACAGGGCACAGATACGCAGTATTTT. Amino acids: CASNLAPGQGTDTQYF. Filled out from reference TRBV5-5 and TRBJ2-3, the complete variable domain reads DAGVTQSPTHLIKTRGQQVTLRCSPISGHKSVSWYQQVLGQGPQFIFQYYEKEERGRGNFPDRFSARQFPNYSSELNVNALLLGDSALYLCASNLAPGQGTDTQYFGPGTRLTVL.

This clonotype was picked up many times. The CDR3 reads CATSTGGNTDTQYF. The CDR3 bases are TGTGCCACCTCCACAGGGGGGAACACAGATACGCAGTATTTT. The rearrangement joins TRBV10-3 to TRBJ2-3; 8 bases are a match to TRBD1. CDR1 ENHRY and CDR2 SYGVKD come from the germline V gene. CDR3 length: 14 residues. V lost 10 bases and J lost 2; bases outside the gene matches: 8.

This clonotype appeared many times. CDR3 in DNA: TGCGCCAGCAGCTTGAGTCCCAGCAATGAGCAGTTCTTC. It yields the protein CASSLSPSNEQFF. This rearrangement joins TRBV5-1 to TRBJ2-1; D unresolved. Germline V gives CDR1 SGHRS, CDR2 YFSETQ. Trimming shortened V by 1 base and J by 6 bases, and 8 bases separated the two germline ends. This CDR3 region has 13 residues. Full variable domain (rest looked up from reference TRBV5-1 and TRBJ2-1): KAGVTQTPRYLIKTRGQQVTLSCSPISGHRSVSWYQQTPGQGLQFLFEYFSETQRNKGNFPGRFSGRQFSNSRSEMNVSTLELGDSALYLCASSLSPSNEQFFGPGTRLTVL.

In its sample, this clonotype was seen many times. This chain uses TRBV5-1 with TRBJ2-7, with 7 bases aligning to TRBD1. This CDR3 is 14 amino acids long. Trimming removed 2 bases from V and 2 bases from J; junction bases left unmatched: 4. Germline loops: CDR1 SGHRS, CDR2 YFSETQ. The CDR3 loop is CASSLRTGPYEQYF. Written as DNA, the CDR3 is TGCGCCAGCAGCTTACGGACAGGACCCTACGAGCAGTACTTC. The full variable domain, completed using reference TRBV5-1 and TRBJ2-7, is KAGVTQTPRYLIKTRGQQVTLSCSPISGHRSVSWYQQTPGQGLQFLFEYFSETQRNKGNFPGRFSGRQFSNSRSEMNVSTLELGDSALYLCASSLRTGPYEQYFGPGTRLTVT.

This clonotype came up many times. This chain connects TRBV5-1 to TRBJ1-4, with D perhaps matching TRBD1 (5 bases). V lost 2 bases to trimming and J lost 0 bases, with 5 bases between them. The CDR3 has 14 residues. Germline CDR1 is SGHRS and CDR2 is YFSETQ. The chain's CDR3 is CASSLQATNEKLFF. The CDR3 coding sequence is TGCGCCAGCAGCTTACAGGCAACTAATGAAAAACTGTTTTTT.

This clonotype has a count of ten or more. The V call is TRBV19, the J call TRBJ1-2, with a possible D match to TRBD1 (5 bases). Germline loops: CDR1 LNHDA, CDR2 SQIVND (reference sequence). Trimming removed 1 base at V and 2 bases at J, with 8 bases between. CDR3 length: 14 residues. CDR3 loop: CASSIGGDNYGYTF. Written as DNA, the CDR3 is TGTGCCAGTAGTATAGGGGGCGACAACTATGGCTACACCTTC.

This clonotype was recorded many times. The V and J genes are TRBV2 and TRBJ2-5, with a weak D call TRBD2 (5 bases). V was clipped by 6 bases and J by 5 bases, with 13 bases between them. CDR1 and CDR2 from the germline V gene are SNHLY and FYNNEI. The CDR3 covers 13 residues. CDR3 residues: CASRETSLETQYF. The CDR3, as DNA: TGTGCCAGCAGGGAAACTAGTTTGGAGACCCAGTACTTC.

This clonotype was found many times. The V gene is TRBV10-3, the J gene TRBJ1-2; D is unresolved. The CDR3 has 14 residues. Trimming left V 3 bases short and J 2 bases short, with 10 bases between. Per germline, CDR1 ENHRY and CDR2 SYGVKD. CDR3 sequence: CAISDHLMNYGYTF. CDR3 nucleotide sequence: TGTGCCATCAGTGACCACCTTATGAACTATGGCTACACCTTC.

There are many counts of this clonotype. The chain recombines TRBV3-1 with TRBJ2-5; D is uncertain. V dropped 2 bases and J dropped 2 bases, with 12 bases sitting between them. The germline CDR1 and CDR2 sequences are LGHDT and YNNKEL (reference sequence). The CDR3 consists of 15 residues. The chain's CDR3 is CASSQNLVTQETQYF. The CDR3 DNA reads as TGTGCCAGCAGCCAAAATCTAGTCACGCAAGAGACCCAGTACTTC.

V usage is TRBV18 and J usage is TRBJ2-1, with TRBD1 matching 11 bases. This CDR3 spans 15 amino acids. After removal of 3 bases from V and 3 bases from J, the junction contained 1 base not matched to a gene. Germline CDR1 is KGHSH and CDR2 is LQKENI. CDR3 sequence reads: CASSPGTGGYNEQFF. DNA for the CDR3: TGTGCCAGCTCACCCGGGACAGGGGGCTACAATGAGCAGTTCTTC.

This clonotype was recorded a few times. The rearrangement uses TRBV18 and TRBJ1-2; 7 bases match TRBD1. CDR3 length: 16 residues. CDR1 and CDR2 (germline): KGHSH, LQKENI. J gave up 6 bases and V 3 bases, and 13 bases lay outside the gene matches. CDR3 sequence: CASSPSHRAGGDGYTF. The CDR3 DNA is TGTGCCAGCTCACCTTCCCATCGGGCAGGGGGTGATGGCTACACCTTC. Full variable domain (rest looked up from reference TRBV18 and TRBJ1-2): NAGVMQNPRHLVRRRGQEARLRCSPMKGHSHVYWYRQLPEEGLKFMVYLQKENIIDESGMPKERFSAEFPKEGPSILRIQQVVRGDSAAYFCASSPSHRAGGDGYTFGSGTRLTVV.

The table lists this clonotype with many counts. This sequence joins TRBV2 and TRBJ1-2, with TRBD1 identical over 8 bases. CDR3 length: 12 amino acids. Losses at the gene ends were 6 bases for V and 4 bases for J; bases not matched to a gene: 1. CDR1 SNHLY and CDR2 FYNNEI come from the germline V gene. CDR3 residues: CASSDRGYGYTF. The CDR3 bases are TGTGCCAGCAGCGACAGGGGCTATGGCTACACCTTC.

This clonotype showed up many times. The rearrangement uses TRBV9 and TRBJ1-2; TRBD1 is a possible D gene (5 bases). The CDR3 consists of 14 residues. Germline V gene data show CDR1 as SGDLS and CDR2 as YYNGEE. Trimming cost V 0 bases and J 4 bases, with 10 bases left between them. The CDR3 region is CASSVAGPRYGYTF. CDR3 DNA sequence: TGTGCCAGCAGCGTAGCGGGACCGCGCTATGGCTACACCTTC.

This clonotype was counted ten times or more. This chain links TRBV19 with TRBJ1-2, with D perhaps matching TRBD1 (5 bases). Germline V CDR1 and CDR2: LNHDA, SQIVND (reference sequence). CDR3 length: 15 amino acids. Trimming removed 7 bases from V and 0 bases from J, with 15 bases in between. CDR3 nucleotides: TGTGCCAGTATGGAAAGGGGAAAGGCTAACTATGGCTACACCTTC. Its translation is CASMERGKANYGYTF.

This clonotype appeared many times. The chain combines TRBV4-1 with TRBJ1-2; 7 bases match TRBD1. This CDR3 comprises 16 residues. Trimming removed 0 bases from V and 4 bases from J; junction bases left unmatched: 8. Looked up from germline, CDR1 is MGHRA and CDR2 is YSYEKL. CDR3 DNA sequence: TGCGCCAGCAGCCAAGATGCCAGGGGGACGGGCTATGGCTACACCTTC. This codes for CASSQDARGTGYGYTF.

In this sample, this clonotype turned up many times. The genes are TRBV4-2 and TRBJ2-2; D possibly corresponds to TRBD1 (6 bases). The V gene's germline CDR1 is LGHNA and CDR2 YNFKEQ. CDR3 length equals 16 residues. V was trimmed by 3 bases and J by 1 base, leaving 12 bases between them. DNA for the CDR3: TGTGCCAGCAGCCAGCAAACGACAGGGAACACCGGGGAGCTGTTTTTT. Translated, it gives CASSQQTTGNTGELFF.

This chain connects TRBV6-6 to TRBJ2-1; 13 bases agree with TRBD2. With 7 bases clipped from V and 9 bases from J, the junction kept 9 bases outside the gene matches. The CDR3 totals 15 residues. Germline V gene lookup returns CDR1 MNHNY and CDR2 SVGAGI (reference sequence). The CDR3, as DNA: TGTGCCAGCAAACCCGGGACTAGCGGGAATAGTGAGCAGTTCTTC. This sequence encodes CASKPGTSGNSEQFF.

This clonotype was recorded only once. A much larger clone differs by one base, so this may be a read error. The chain couples TRBV5-6 to TRBJ1-2; perhaps TRBD1 as D (6 bases). CDR1 is SGHDT and CDR2 is YYEEEE in the germline V gene. V lost 0 bases, J lost 7 bases, and 19 bases lay in between. The CDR3 contains 16 residues. The CDR3 region is CASSLVAGGPFCGYTF. In nucleotides, the CDR3 is TGTGCCAGCAGCTTGGTGGCGGGGGGCCCCTTCTGTGGCTACACCTTC.

In the case of this clonotype: A much larger clone differs by one base, so this may be a read error. The V and J genes are TRBV28 and TRBJ2-7; D tentatively fits TRBD1 or TRBD2 (6 bases each). The CDR3 has 14 amino acids. CDR1 is MDHEN, CDR2 SYDVKM, per germline. V gave up 9 bases and J gave up 4 bases, with 19 bases separating them. In DNA form, the CDR3 reads TGTGCCAGTAGCCTGGGGGGCGTCCAGTACGAGCAGTACTTC. Translated: CASSLGGVQYEQYF.

This clonotype was detected ten times or more. V gene TRBV7-3 combines with J gene TRBJ2-1; 7 bases match TRBD1. The CDR3 loop spans 14 amino acids. Germline trimming cut 3 bases from V and 9 bases from J; bases unmatched to any gene: 8. Per germline, CDR1 SGHTA and CDR2 FQGTGA. CDR3 in amino acids: CASSFRTGRPEQFF. In DNA, the CDR3 is TGTGCCAGCAGCTTCCGGACAGGCCGACCTGAGCAGTTCTTC.

V usage is TRBV28 and J usage is TRBJ2-2; tentatively, D is TRBD1 (6 bases). The CDR3 has 14 amino acids. Trimming stripped 4 bases from V and 5 bases from J, with 11 bases between. The germline V gene has CDR1 MDHEN and CDR2 SYDVKM. The CDR3 nucleotides are TGTGCCAGCAGTTGGGGCAGGGGTACCGGGGAGCTGTTTTTT. Protein sequence: CASSWGRGTGELFF.

This chain links TRBV3-1 with TRBJ1-4, with D tentatively TRBD1 (5 bases). Trimming left V 0 bases short and J 7 bases short, with 18 bases between. From germline, CDR1 is LGHDT and CDR2 YNNKEL (reference sequence). The CDR3 has 17 amino acids. The CDR3: CASSQERGLQASEKLFF. Written as DNA, the CDR3 is TGTGCCAGCAGCCAAGAAAGGGGATTGCAAGCGAGTGAAAAACTGTTTTTT.

This clonotype has just one count. The J gene is TRBJ2-1, the V gene TRBV19; D perhaps matches TRBD2 (5 bases). This CDR3 region has 14 residues. The germline V gene encodes CDR1 LNHDA and CDR2 SQIVND (reference sequence). V gave up 6 bases and J gave up 5 bases, with 14 bases separating them. The CDR3 DNA is TGTGCCAGTAGGGGGAGAGTTGAGAACAATGAGCAGTTCTTC. Translated: CASRGRVENNEQFF.

To note about this clonotype: It is likely a read error, because the conserved phenylalanine at the end of the CDR3 is missing. V and J are TRBV5-1 and TRBJ2-6; maybe TRBD1 (5 bases). Germline V gene lookup returns CDR1 SGHRS and CDR2 YFSETQ. The CDR3 has 16 residues. The CDR3 is CASSLNLNSGADVLTS. For the CDR3, the DNA is TGCGCCAGCAGCTTGAATCTCAACTCTGGGGCCGACGTCCTGACTTCC.

At least ten counts were recorded for this clonotype. The chain combines TRBV18 with TRBJ1-2; TRBD1 aligns across 7 bases. The CDR3 runs to 14 residues. With V trimmed by 5 bases and J by 6 bases, 9 bases remained unmatched. Germline-derived CDR1 and CDR2 are KGHSH and LQKENI. The CDR3 sequence is CASSADRDRDGYTF. The CDR3 DNA sequence: TGTGCCAGCTCAGCAGACCGGGACAGAGATGGCTACACCTTC.

This chain links TRBV6-2 or TRBV6-3 with TRBJ1-2, with 8 bases lining up with TRBD1. From germline, CDR1 is MNHEY and CDR2 SVGEGT. V dropped 7 bases and J dropped 8; count of bases not matched to a gene: 6. The CDR3 length is 12 residues. The chain's CDR3 is CASTDRGSGYTF. CDR3 DNA: TGTGCCAGCACCGACAGGGGCTCGGGCTACACCTTC.

Ten or more counts support this clonotype. The chain has TRBV7-2 and TRBJ1-5; D is unclear. The CDR3 consists of 13 residues. The germline V gene encodes CDR1 SGHTA and CDR2 FQGNSA. The V end lost 2 bases, the J end lost 3 bases, and 5 bases lay between the germline ends. CDR3 nucleotides: TGTGCCAGCAGCTTATCCTTCAATCAGCCCCAGCATTTT. It codes for CASSLSFNQPQHF.

On this clonotype itself: One junction end disagrees with the germline gene, perhaps due to a read error. The chain uses TRBV6-6 and TRBJ2-7, with TRBD2 identical over 10 bases. The CDR3 consists of 15 residues. Germline assignment: CDR1 MNHNY and CDR2 SVGAGI (reference sequence). CDR3 amino acids: CASRALAGSSYERYF. In DNA form, the CDR3 reads TGTGCCAGCAGGGCACTAGCGGGGAGCTCCTACGAGCGGTACTTC.

This clonotype was counted many times. J is TRBJ2-1 and V is TRBV12-3 or TRBV12-4; tentative D call: TRBD1 (8 bases). V was shortened by 4 bases and J by 6 bases, with 13 bases between the two germline ends. CDR3 length: 14 amino acids. CDR3 protein: CASSSTGGGNEQFF. As DNA, the CDR3 is TGTGCCAGCAGTTCAACAGGGGGGGGCAATGAGCAGTTCTTC.

At least ten counts were recorded for this clonotype. The J gene is TRBJ1-2, the V gene TRBV10-3; 7 bases line up with TRBD1. CDR3 length equals 13 residues. The germline CDR1 and CDR2 sequences are ENHRY and SYGVKD. With 3 bases clipped from V and 4 bases from J, the junction kept 2 bases outside the gene matches. Here the CDR3 DNA reads TGTGCCATCAGTGAAGCAGGGGGCTATGGCTACACCTTC. Protein sequence: CAISEAGGYGYTF.